This T cell receptor (beta chain) was observed in a study of OX40 agonist ivuxolimab in advanced cancers. Study-level information: Patients were treated with ivuxolimab, an agonistic anti-OX40 (CD134) antibody. Study results and limitations: Low clonal expansion, among the lowest seen, marked partial responders at 0.1-3.0 mg/kg. The study observed clonal expansion of CD4+ and CD8+ blood T cells by week 6 at 0.1 to 3.0 mg/kg.

After removal of 0 bases from V and 1 base from J, the junction contained 6 bases not matched to a gene. This CDR3 is 17 amino acids long. CDR1 and CDR2 from the germline V gene are SGHRS and YFSETQ. As concerns this clone: Its antigen is as yet unknown.

Produced via immunoSEQ multiplex PCR; TCRdb's table is partial and in-frame only. The data contain some 65,000 clones, roughly 89% of them singletons. This TCR was sampled from an adult with an advanced solid tumor such as melanoma, head and neck, liver or kidney cancer. The sample here was CD4+ or CD8+ T cells sorted from blood, taken in a trial of the OX40 agonist ivuxolimab. The gene calls are TRBV5-1 and TRBJ2-2, with 7 bases identical to TRBD1. The CDR3 DNA reads TGCGCCAGCAGCTTGGCCCCGGGACAGCTGAACACCGGGGAGCTGTTTTTT. Protein: CASSLAPGQLNTGELFF.